The next 10 T cell receptor beta chains were all read from a single sample in a study of T cell repertoires in cytomegalovirus infection. These TCRs' antigens remain unknown. TCRdb passed the reads through MiXCR, listing each CDR3 protein once. The profile covers 100,000 to 150,000 distinct CDR3 sequences, with approximately 24% appearing a single time and 34% taken by the ten largest. The sequencing input was PBMCs, sequenced either directly or after in vitro stimulation (not recorded which). These receptors all stem from a human donor in good health (CMV status not recorded). Some clones in this sample may be carry-over from other donors' samples.

CDR3 in DNA: TGTGCCACCGGGAGGGAGGCGGGGAATGAGCAGTTCTTC. Protein: CATGREAGNEQFF. The chain carries TRBV15 and TRBJ2-1; 7 nucleotides align to TRBD2. The germline V gene has CDR1 LNHNV and CDR2 YYDKDF (reference sequence). V was clipped by 8 bases and J by 7 bases; unmatched bases: 8. The CDR3 spans 13 residues. Together with reference TRBV15 and TRBJ2-1, the CDR3 gives the full variable domain: DAMVIQNPRYQVTQFGKPVTLSCSQTLNHNVMYWYQQKSSQAPKLLFHYYDKDFNNEADTPDNFQSRRPNTSFCFLDIRSPGLGDTAMYLCATGREAGNEQFFGPGTRLTVL.

This clonotype was counted at least ten times. The V gene is TRBV7-8, the J gene TRBJ2-3, with D perhaps matching TRBD2 (5 bases). CDR1 SGHVS and CDR2 FQNEAQ come from the germline V gene. The V gene lost 1 base and the J gene lost 2 bases, with 7 bases spanning the gap. This CDR3 has 14 residues. CDR3 nucleotide sequence: TGTGCCAGCAGCTTAGTGAGGGCCACAGATACGCAGTATTTT. This gives the protein CASSLVRATDTQYF. The variable domain in full, completed from reference TRBV7-8 and TRBJ2-3, reads GAGVSQSPRYKVAKRGQDVALRCDPISGHVSLFWYQQALGQGPEFLTYFQNEAQLDKSGLPSDRFFAERPEGSVSTLKIQRTQQEDSAVYLCASSLVRATDTQYFGPGTRLTVL.

This chain connects TRBV10-1 to TRBJ2-1; no definite D call. The CDR3 has 13 residues. Germline values: CDR1 WNHNN, CDR2 SYGVQD (reference sequence). The V end was cut by 0 bases, the J end by 2 bases, with 2 bases between. The CDR3 protein is CASSESPYNEQFF. CDR3 bases: TGCGCCAGCAGTGAGTCACCCTACAATGAGCAGTTCTTC.

This clonotype was detected ten times or more. This chain links TRBV14 with TRBJ2-1; D call uncertain. Germline loops: CDR1 SGHDN, CDR2 FVKESK. Deletions cut 0 bases from V and 9 bases from J, with 36 bases between. The CDR3 has 22 amino acids. In DNA, the CDR3 is TGTGCCAGCAGCCAAGATTTTGGGCTACCGAGAGGCGGTTTAGACAATCTCGGTGAGCAGTTCTTC. Protein product: CASSQDFGLPRGGLDNLGEQFF.

In its sample, this clonotype was seen a few times. This chain joins TRBV11-3 and TRBJ1-1; no clear D. The germline V and J ends were trimmed by 2 bases and 6 bases, with 10 bases remaining between them. Germline CDR1 is SGHNT and CDR2 is YENEEA. CDR3 size: 13 residues. As DNA, the CDR3 is TGTGCCAGCAGCTTAAACCCGTTTTCTGAAGCTTTCTTT. Translated, it gives CASSLNPFSEAFF.

This clonotype was seen many times. The J gene is TRBJ2-5, the V gene TRBV12-3 or TRBV12-4, with D maybe TRBD2 (6 bases). V was clipped by 4 bases and J by 4 bases, with 7 bases between them. CDR3 length equals 12 residues. The CDR3 nucleotides are TGTGCCAGCAGTTCCGGGGGAGAGACCCAGTACTTC. Amino acid sequence: CASSSGGETQYF.

This clonotype was detected a few times. This chain joins TRBV5-6 and TRBJ2-3; 7 bases fit TRBD2. V trimming: 0 bases; J trimming: 10 bases; junction bases outside the gene matches: 11. CDR3 size: 15 residues. Germline assignment: CDR1 SGHDT and CDR2 YYEEEE. The CDR3 loop reads CASSLGMAGDGSQYF. For the CDR3, the DNA is TGTGCCAGCAGCTTGGGTATGGCGGGAGATGGATCGCAGTATTTT.

The table lists this clonotype with a few counts. The rearrangement uses TRBV27 and TRBJ1-1; TRBD1 is a possible D gene (6 bases). From germline, CDR1 is MNHEY and CDR2 SMNVEV (reference sequence). Trimming shortened V by 2 bases and J by 1 base, and 8 bases separated the two germline ends. The CDR3 has 14 residues. The CDR3 bases are TGTGCCAGCAGTTTAATGGGGGCGAACACTGAAGCTTTCTTT. This translates into CASSLMGANTEAFF.

This clonotype has a handful of counts. The chain is built from TRBV4-1 and TRBJ1-2; 7 bases align to TRBD1. CDR1 MGHRA and CDR2 YSYEKL come from the germline V gene. V dropped 2 bases and J dropped 2; count of bases not matched to a gene: 2. The CDR3 has 14 residues. In DNA, the CDR3 is TGCGCCAGCAGCCAACTGGGACAGAACTATGGCTACACCTTC. Protein product: CASSQLGQNYGYTF.

This clonotype was detected a few times. CDR3 region: CASSFLRGMSNQPQHF. Written as DNA, the CDR3 is TGTGCCAGCAGCTTCCTCAGGGGGATGAGCAATCAGCCCCAGCATTTT. This chain links TRBV7-2 with TRBJ1-5; 7 bases align to TRBD1. V lost 3 bases, J lost 1 base, and 6 bases stayed unmatched. CDR1 and CDR2 from the germline V gene are SGHTA and FQGNSA. CDR3 length equals 16 residues. Full variable domain (rest looked up from reference TRBV7-2 and TRBJ1-5): GAGVSQSPSNKVTEKGKDVELRCDPISGHTALYWYRQSLGQGLEFLIYFQGNSAPDKSGLPSDRFSAERTGGSVSTLTIQRTQQEDSAVYLCASSFLRGMSNQPQHFGDGTRLSIL.